What follows is one T cell receptor (beta chain) and its context. Repertoires were generated with immunoSEQ multiplex PCR, while TCRdb's copy carries only in-frame clones and drops some. The sample has around 34,000 clones; under 90% are singletons. These data originate in a study of sequential checkpoint blockade in melanoma. Treatment in this sample: randomized to nivolumab then ipilimumab (arm A) or the reverse (arm B). Germline CDR1 is MDHEN and CDR2 is SYDVKM. The CDR3 extends over 12 amino acids. The ends were cut back, 5 bases at V and 3 bases at J, with 8 bases in the middle. This receptor was taken from a human donor with melanoma. Material: CD8+ T cells sorted from blood (inferred from file names), obtained from a patient given nivolumab and ipilimumab in sequence. V gene TRBV28 combines with J gene TRBJ2-7, with D perhaps matching TRBD1 (6 bases). CDR3 residues: CASSRTVYEQYF. The CDR3 DNA follows: TGTGCCAGCAGTCGGACAGTCTACGAGCAGTACTTC.